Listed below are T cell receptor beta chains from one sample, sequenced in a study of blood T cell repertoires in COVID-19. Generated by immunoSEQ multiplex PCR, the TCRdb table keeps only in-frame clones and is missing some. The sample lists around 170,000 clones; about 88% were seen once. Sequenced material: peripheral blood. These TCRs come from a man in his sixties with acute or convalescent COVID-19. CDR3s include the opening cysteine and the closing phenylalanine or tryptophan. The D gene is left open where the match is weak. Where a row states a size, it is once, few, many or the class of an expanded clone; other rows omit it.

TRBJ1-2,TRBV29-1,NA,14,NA,TGCAGCGTCGTCGACAGTCCCCCTAACTATGGCTACACCTTC,CSVVDSPPNYGYTF
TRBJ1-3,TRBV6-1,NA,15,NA,TGTGCCAGCAGTGAGTTTCTAGGGAGAGGAAACACCATATATTTT,CASSEFLGRGNTIYF
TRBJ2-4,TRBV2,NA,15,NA,TGTGCCAGCAGTTCGGACTTTCTAGCCAAAAACATTCAGTACTTC,CASSSDFLAKNIQYF
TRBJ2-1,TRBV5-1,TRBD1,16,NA,TGCGCCAGCAGCCCCGGGGGGGGACAGGGGAGGAATGAGCAGTTCTTC,CASSPGGGQGRNEQFF
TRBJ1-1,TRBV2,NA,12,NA,TGTGCCAGCAAGATAGAGGCCACTGAAGCTTTCTTT,CASKIEATEAFF
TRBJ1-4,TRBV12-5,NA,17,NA,TGTGCTAGTGGTTCCTTACCCAATGACAGATTGGTTGGGGAACTGTTTTTT,CASGSLPNDRLVGELFF
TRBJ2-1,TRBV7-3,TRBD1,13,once,TGTGCCAGCAGCAGAGACAGGGGCGGTGAGCAGTTCTTC,CASSRDRGGEQFF
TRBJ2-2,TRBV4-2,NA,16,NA,TGTGCCAGCAGCCAGGGAAACAGGGCAAACACCGGGGAGCTGTTTTTT,CASSQGNRANTGELFF
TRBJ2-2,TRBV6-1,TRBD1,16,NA,TGTGCCAGCAGTGTTACAGGGGGCGCGAGACCCGGGGAGCTGTTTTTT,CASSVTGGARPGELFF
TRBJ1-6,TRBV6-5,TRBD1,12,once,TGTGCCACCCGACAGGGGAATTCACCCCTCCACTTT,CATRQGNSPLHF
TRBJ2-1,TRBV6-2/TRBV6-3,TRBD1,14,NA,TGTGCCAGCAGCTCCCTCGACAGGGAGAATGAGCAGTTCTTC,CASSSLDRENEQFF
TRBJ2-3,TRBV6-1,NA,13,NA,TGTGCCAGCAGTGAGGGCCGCGAAGATACGCAGTATTTT,CASSEGREDTQYF
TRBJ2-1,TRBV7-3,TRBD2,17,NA,TGTGCCAGCAGCTTAGGCTGGCTAGCGGGGGCTTACAATGAGCAGTTCTTC,CASSLGWLAGAYNEQFF
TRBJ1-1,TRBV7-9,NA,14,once,TGTGCCAGCAGCTTAGTCCGCAGGGGAACTGAAGCTTTCTTT,CASSLVRRGTEAFF
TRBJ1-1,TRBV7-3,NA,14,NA,TGTGCCAGCAGCTTAAGCCGGGTGAACACTGAAGCTTTCTTT,CASSLSRVNTEAFF
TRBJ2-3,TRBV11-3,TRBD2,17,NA,TGTGCCAGCAGCTTCCGAGCGGGAGGCCTCACGGTGGATACGCAGTATTTT,CASSFRAGGLTVDTQYF
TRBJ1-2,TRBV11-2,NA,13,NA,TGTGCCAGCAGCTTAGAACGACAAAGTGGCTACACCTTC,CASSLERQSGYTF
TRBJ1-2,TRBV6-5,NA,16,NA,TGTGCCAGCAGTTACGTAAGAATGCGGGAGCCCTATGGCTACACCTTC,CASSYVRMREPYGYTF
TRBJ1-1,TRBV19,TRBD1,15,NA,TGTGCCAGTAGTATCGGACAGGCTACCTGGGGTGAAGCTTTCTTT,CASSIGQATWGEAFF
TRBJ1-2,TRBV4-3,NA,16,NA,TGCGCCAGCAGCCAAGATAACGGCAGGGCCCCCTATGGCTACACCTTC,CASSQDNGRAPYGYTF
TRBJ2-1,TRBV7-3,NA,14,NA,TGTGCCAGCAGCTTATATGATTCGAGGGATGAGCAGTTCTTC,CASSLYDSRDEQFF
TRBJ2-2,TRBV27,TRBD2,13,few,TGTGCCAGCAGCCCTAGCGGGACCGGGGAGCTGTTTTTT,CASSPSGTGELFF
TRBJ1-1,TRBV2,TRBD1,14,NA,TGTGCCAGCCTTAGACAGGGTGGAGGCACTGAAGCTTTCTTT,CASLRQGGGTEAFF
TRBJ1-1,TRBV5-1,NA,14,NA,TGCGCCAGCAGCTCAACCGACAGGAACACTGAAGCTTTCTTT,CASSSTDRNTEAFF
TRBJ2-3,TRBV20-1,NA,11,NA,TGCAGTGGCAGGGGAGCAGATACGCAGTATTTT,CSGRGADTQYF
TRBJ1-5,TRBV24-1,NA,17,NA,TGTGCCACCAGTGGAGGTAGAGAGGGCGCAAACTCTCAGCCCCAGCATTTT,CATSGGREGANSQPQHF
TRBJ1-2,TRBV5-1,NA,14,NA,TGCGCCAGCAGCTGGGCCTATTCTAACTATGGCTACACCTTC,CASSWAYSNYGYTF
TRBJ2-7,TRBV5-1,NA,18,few,TGCGCCAGCAGCCCCCAACCAGGTTCGGCCTATAGCTCCTACGAGCAGTACTTC,CASSPQPGSAYSSYEQYF
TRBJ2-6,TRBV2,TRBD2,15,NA,TGTGCCAGCAGTTCACTAGCGGCCGGGGCCAACGTCCTGACTTTC,CASSSLAAGANVLTF
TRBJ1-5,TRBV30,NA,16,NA,TGTGCCTGGAGTGCGACTCCCTCCCATTCCGGGCAGCCCCAGCATTTT,CAWSATPSHSGQPQHF
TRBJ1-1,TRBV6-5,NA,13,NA,TGTGCCAGCAGGGATACAGGGAACACTGAAGCTTTCTTT,CASRDTGNTEAFF
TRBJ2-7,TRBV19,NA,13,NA,TGTGCCAGTAGTATTTCCCAGGGCAACGAGCAGTACTTC,CASSISQGNEQYF